The clone carrying this T cell receptor beta chain was recorded once. Antigen unknown. These data come from a study of OX40 agonist ivuxolimab in advanced cancers. Study as a whole: Patients undergoing dose escalation presented with hepatocellular carcinoma, melanoma, renal cell or head and neck cancer. Study-level results: Dose levels from 0.1 to 3.0 mg/kg saw CD4+ and CD8+ blood T cells expand clonally by week 6. Low normalized T-cell clonal expansion was also seen in some nonresponders. CD8+ T cells (on average) carried more expanded clones than CD4+ T cells.

Germline V lookup: CDR1 SGHRS, CDR2 YFSETQ. Trimming took 3 bases from V and 0 from J; bases not matched to a gene: 14. This CDR3 is 20 amino acids long. Assay used: immunoSEQ multiplex PCR; TCRdb lists only in-frame clones, some missing. Of approximately 45,000 clones listed, roughly 80% are singletons. The V gene is TRBV5-1, the J gene TRBJ2-2; 10 nucleotides align to TRBD2. Sequencing used CD4+ or CD8+ T cells sorted from blood, obtained in a trial of the OX40 agonist ivuxolimab. The receptor's source is an adult with an advanced solid tumor such as melanoma, head and neck, liver or kidney cancer. The chain's CDR3 is CASSSVPLTSGAANTGELFF. The CDR3 coding sequence is TGCGCCAGCAGCTCGGTACCTCTAACTAGCGGGGCCGCGAACACCGGGGAGCTGTTTTTT.